Listed here are 27 T cell receptor beta chains from one sample, sequenced in a study of cytomegalovirus exposure and HLA in healthy donors. TCRdb's copy holds only in-frame clones and misses some; the assay was immunoSEQ multiplex PCR. The sample holds 130,000 to 150,000 clones, 85% to 90% seen once. The source material was PBMCs. Source of these receptors: a young woman in good health and CMV-seropositive.

V gene TRBV6-5 combines with J gene TRBJ2-7, with D possibly being TRBD1 (6 bases). The CDR3 consists of 14 residues. Trimming took 4 bases from V and 2 from J, leaving 12 bases between them. Germline V gene lookup returns CDR1 MNHEY and CDR2 SVGAGI. The CDR3 DNA follows: TGTGCCAGCAGTTCCAGGGACAATACCTACGAGCAGTACTTC. Translation: CASSSRDNTYEQYF.

The V call is TRBV11-3, the J call TRBJ1-1; D may be TRBD1 (5 bases). The germline gives CDR1 SGHNT, CDR2 YENEEA. V was pared by 3 bases and J by 1 base, with 18 bases between. This CDR3 contains 17 residues. CDR3 coding DNA: TGTGCCAGCAGCTTGGTGGTCTCCCCCGGGGGGAACACTGAAGCTTTCTTT. Encoded protein: CASSLVVSPGGNTEAFF.

V usage is TRBV4-1 and J usage is TRBJ2-7; 9 bases line up with TRBD1. Germline CDR1 and CDR2: MGHRA and YSYEKL. The V segment lost 0 bases and the J segment 4 bases; nucleotides outside the gene matches: 7. The CDR3 spans 16 residues. The CDR3 DNA is TGCGCCAGCAGCCAAGATACCGGGACAGGGAGGTACGAGCAGTACTTC. Its protein product is CASSQDTGTGRYEQYF.

This chain connects TRBV12-5 to TRBJ1-5, with a tentative D call TRBD1 (6 bases). Trimming pared 5 bases from V and 6 bases from J, leaving 14 bases between. Germline values: CDR1 LGHNT, CDR2 FRNRAP. The CDR3 loop spans 14 amino acids. CDR3 DNA: TGTGCTAGTGGTCGAACGGGGGGCCCTCAGCCCCAGCATTTT. Its protein product is CASGRTGGPQPQHF.

DNA of the CDR3: TGTGCCAGCTCACCAAGGACAGAATATGGCTACACCTTC. This gives the protein CASSPRTEYGYTF. This chain links TRBV18 with TRBJ1-2; D might be TRBD1 (6 bases). With 2 bases removed from V and 5 bases from J, the gap between germline ends came to 9 bases. The germline V gene has CDR1 KGHSH and CDR2 LQKENI. The CDR3 length is 13 residues.

This clone showed up just once. The CDR3 nucleotides read TGTGCCAGCAGCACACAGGGGGGATTTAGTGAAAAACTGTTTTTT. Amino acid sequence: CASSTQGGFSEKLFF. The chain combines TRBV7-9 with TRBJ1-4, with 8 bases identical to TRBD1. Germline assignment: CDR1 SEHNR and CDR2 FQNEAQ (reference sequence). The ends lost 5 bases at V and 7 bases at J; junction bases unmatched: 9. This CDR3 has 15 residues. Full variable domain (outside the CDR3, taken from reference TRBV7-9 and TRBJ1-4): DTGVSQNPRHKITKRGQNVTFRCDPISEHNRLYWYRQTLGQGPEFLTYFQNEAQLEKSRLLSDRFSAERPKGSFSTLEIQRTEQGDSAMYLCASSTQGGFSEKLFFGSGTQLSVL.

The chain is built from TRBV6-5 and TRBJ1-2; no reliable D call. The CDR3 consists of 11 residues. CDR1 MNHEY and CDR2 SVGAGI come from the germline V gene. The V gene lost 6 bases and the J gene lost 13 bases, with 15 bases spanning the gap. The CDR3: CASSREGTPTF. CDR3 bases: TGTGCCAGCAGCCGCGAGGGAACCCCCACCTTC.

This chain links TRBV11-3 with TRBJ2-1, with D possibly TRBD1 on 5 matching bases. Between the trimmed V and J ends, which lost 7 bases and 10 bases, there was a span of 11 bases. The CDR3 contains 11 residues. Per the germline V gene, CDR1 is SGHNT and CDR2 is YENEEA. The CDR3 DNA is TGTGCCAGCACCCTTAAGGGGGAGCAGTTCTTC. It is translated as CASTLKGEQFF.

The CDR3: CAWSVSLAGVGETQYF. The CDR3 DNA follows: TGTGCCTGGAGTGTCTCGCTGGCGGGAGTCGGAGAGACCCAGTACTTC. The V call is TRBV30, the J call TRBJ2-5, with 7 positions matching TRBD2. The CDR3 runs to 16 residues. In germline, CDR1 is GTSNPN, CDR2 SVGIG (reference sequence). The V gene end was trimmed by 0 bases and the J gene end by 4 bases; junction bases not matched to a gene: 11.

CDR3 nucleotide sequence: TGCGCCAGCAGCTTGGAACCGGGACAGGGAATCTACGAGCAGTACTTC. Translating gives CASSLEPGQGIYEQYF. The chain has TRBV5-1 and TRBJ2-7; 9 bases align to TRBD1. Germline lookup yields CDR1 SGHRS and CDR2 YFSETQ. Trimming removed 0 bases from V and 3 bases from J; junction bases left unmatched: 7. The length of the CDR3 is 16 residues. Based on the CDR3 plus reference TRBV5-1 and TRBJ2-7, the full variable domain is KAGVTQTPRYLIKTRGQQVTLSCSPISGHRSVSWYQQTPGQGLQFLFEYFSETQRNKGNFPGRFSGRQFSNSRSEMNVSTLELGDSALYLCASSLEPGQGIYEQYFGPGTRLTVT.

This sequence joins TRBV6-5 and TRBJ2-7, with D perhaps TRBD1 (5 bases). Germline V gives CDR1 MNHEY, CDR2 SVGAGI. The CDR3 length is 14 residues. V was pared by 5 bases and J by 2 bases, with 13 bases between. This CDR3 reads CASSRLDTTYEQYF. CDR3 bases: TGTGCCAGCAGTCGCCTGGACACAACCTACGAGCAGTACTTC.

The chain recombines TRBV18 with TRBJ1-5; 9 nucleotides line up with TRBD1. CDR3 length: 15 residues. V was clipped by 6 bases and J by 1 base; unmatched bases: 4. Germline V gene sequence: CDR1 KGHSH, CDR2 LQKENI. The CDR3 sequence is CASSRGQGSNQPQHF. The CDR3 nucleotides read TGTGCCAGCTCTCGAGGACAGGGGAGCAATCAGCCCCAGCATTTT.

This chain connects TRBV7-2 to TRBJ2-7, with 8 nucleotides matching TRBD2. CDR3 size: 16 residues. Germline values: CDR1 SGHTA, CDR2 FQGNSA. V lost 2 bases and J lost 3; bases outside the gene matches: 9. DNA for the CDR3: TGTGCCAGCAGCTTAATTTTGGGACTAGAACTCTACGAGCAGTACTTC. Protein: CASSLILGLELYEQYF.

The chain has TRBV18 and TRBJ1-5; 10 bases line up with TRBD1. CDR1 and CDR2 (germline): KGHSH, LQKENI. This CDR3 has 16 residues. V was clipped by 4 bases and J by 3 bases; unmatched bases: 6. Here the CDR3 reads CASSHTDRGPNQPQHF. In nucleotides, the CDR3 is TGTGCCAGCTCACACACCGACAGGGGGCCCAATCAGCCCCAGCATTTT.

V gene TRBV7-8 combines with J gene TRBJ2-7, with D perhaps TRBD2 (6 bases). CDR3 length: 16 amino acids. Trimming stripped 5 bases from V and 0 bases from J, with 17 bases between. In germline, CDR1 is SGHVS, CDR2 FQNEAQ. CDR3 in DNA: TGTGCCAGCAGCCAGTTCTCTAGCGAGAGCTCCTACGAGCAGTACTTC. The encoded protein is CASSQFSSESSYEQYF.

The genes are TRBV10-1 and TRBJ2-7; TRBD2 matches at 10 bases. J gave up 5 bases and V 0 bases, and 7 bases lay outside the gene matches. Germline V gives CDR1 WNHNN, CDR2 SYGVQD (reference sequence). CDR3 length equals 16 residues. The CDR3 spells CASSESGSGRIDEQYF. CDR3 DNA: TGCGCCAGCAGTGAGTCGGGTAGCGGGAGGATCGACGAGCAGTACTTC.

The rearrangement links TRBV9 to TRBJ1-2; D may be TRBD1 (6 bases). The ends were cut back, 3 bases at V and 5 bases at J, with 17 bases in the middle. The CDR3 is 15 amino acids. Germline V lookup: CDR1 SGDLS, CDR2 YYNGEE. Here the CDR3 DNA reads TGTGCCAGCAGCGATTCCGGACAGTGGAGGTATGGCTACACCTTC. Its protein is CASSDSGQWRYGYTF.

This chain uses TRBV5-6 with TRBJ2-3; D might be TRBD2 (5 bases). CDR1 SGHDT and CDR2 YYEEEE come from the germline V gene. The CDR3 extends over 13 amino acids. Trimming left V 4 bases short and J 4 bases short, with 10 bases between. The CDR3 DNA is TGTGCCAGCAGCCCCTTGCGGGCAGATACGCAGTATTTT. Amino acids: CASSPLRADTQYF.

V is TRBV5-8 and J is TRBJ2-1; 12 bases align to TRBD2. Germline trimming cut 4 bases from V and 7 bases from J; bases unmatched to any gene: 9. CDR1 is SGHTS, CDR2 YDEGEE, per germline. CDR3 length equals 16 residues. This chain's CDR3 is CASSTLAGGLGNEQFF. The CDR3 region has the DNA TGTGCCAGCAGCACCCTAGCGGGAGGGCTAGGGAATGAGCAGTTCTTC.

The rearrangement links TRBV5-1 to TRBJ2-3; TRBD2 agrees at 9 bases. CDR3 size: 13 residues. Trimming cost V 5 bases and J 6 bases; bases outside gene matches: 4. CDR1 SGHRS and CDR2 YFSETQ come from the germline V gene. The CDR3, as DNA: TGCGCCAGCAGAGCGGGAGGCGGGGATACGCAGTATTTT. Its protein is CASRAGGGDTQYF.

This clone is a singleton in its sample. The V gene is TRBV5-4, the J gene TRBJ2-1; 9 positions agree with TRBD1. V dropped 3 bases and J dropped 9; count of bases not matched to a gene: 10. Germline V lookup: CDR1 SGHNT, CDR2 YYREEE (reference sequence). The CDR3 consists of 15 residues. This chain's CDR3 is CASSSRTGVLTEQFF. The DNA of the CDR3 is TGTGCCAGCAGCTCTCGGACAGGGGTTTTGACTGAGCAGTTCTTC.

The V and J genes are TRBV5-1 and TRBJ2-3; no clear D. This CDR3 is built from 14 residues. Between the trimmed V and J ends, which lost 0 bases and 1 base, there was a span of 6 bases. Germline V CDR1 and CDR2: SGHRS, YFSETQ. The CDR3 reads CASSLAPGTDTQYF. The CDR3 nucleotides are TGCGCCAGCAGCTTGGCGCCAGGCACAGATACGCAGTATTTT.

The chain combines TRBV10-3 with TRBJ2-6; D uncertain. CDR3 length equals 16 residues. Germline V gene data show CDR1 as ENHRY and CDR2 as SYGVKD. V was clipped by 0 bases and J by 4 bases, with 10 bases between them. The CDR3 DNA is TGTGCCATCAGTGAGTCGATGGGCGCCGGGGCCAACGTCCTGACTTTC. It specifies CAISESMGAGANVLTF.

The chain recombines TRBV4-2 with TRBJ2-1; D is undetermined. Per the germline V gene, CDR1 is LGHNA and CDR2 is YNFKEQ. V was trimmed by 0 bases and J by 1 base, leaving 10 bases between them. This CDR3 region has 16 residues. The CDR3 sequence is CASSQDLRFSYNEQFF. Here the CDR3 DNA reads TGTGCCAGCAGCCAAGATCTCAGGTTTTCCTACAATGAGCAGTTCTTC.

A remark on this clone: Other DNA sequences in this sample translate to the same CDR3. The V and J genes are TRBV7-6 and TRBJ2-7; D is possibly TRBD2 (6 bases). This CDR3 spans 12 amino acids. V was clipped by 3 bases and J by 6 bases, with 9 bases between them. Germline CDR1 is SGHVS and CDR2 is FNYEAQ. CDR3 sequence reads: CASSFHGGEQYF. CDR3 nucleotides: TGTGCCAGCAGCTTCCACGGGGGCGAGCAGTACTTC.

J is TRBJ2-1 and V is TRBV10-1, with D tentatively TRBD2 (6 bases). This CDR3 comprises 14 residues. V was clipped by 6 bases and J by 5 bases, with 14 bases between them. Per the germline V gene, CDR1 is WNHNN and CDR2 is SYGVQD (reference sequence). DNA for the CDR3: TGCGCCAGCAGCGGGGGATTGGGCCACAATGAGCAGTTCTTC. Translating it yields CASSGGLGHNEQFF.

This clone appeared once. V usage is TRBV30 and J usage is TRBJ1-2, with 8 bases matching TRBD1. CDR1 is GTSNPN, CDR2 SVGIG, per germline (reference sequence). This CDR3 has 14 residues. J was trimmed by 5 bases and V by 7 bases; bases with no gene match: 12. CDR3 protein: CASARRGRGYGYTF. CDR3 coding DNA: TGTGCCTCCGCGCGCAGGGGGCGGGGATATGGCTACACCTTC.